The sample holds a few counts of the clone carrying this TCR beta chain. Antigen: not known. These data come from a study of cytomegalovirus exposure and HLA in healthy donors. V shed 1 base and J 5 bases; nucleotides not matched to a gene: 8. CDR3 size: 17 residues. From germline, CDR1 is LNHDA and CDR2 SQIVND (reference sequence). With 60 Vbeta and 13 Jbeta primers, the PCR was carried out. Sequenced by immunoSEQ multiplex PCR; TCRdb stores in-frame clones only, minus some. The sample lists roughly 170,000 clones, roughly 78% occurring once. General study findings and limits: Later, TCR association rates were found to vary by HLA locus, highest for DRB1 and lowest for HLA-C.

Material for sequencing was PBMCs. The receptor was derived from a woman aged 45-60 years in good health and CMV-seropositive. The V and J genes are TRBV19 and TRBJ2-5; 12 bases align to TRBD2. The CDR3 DNA reads TGTGCCAGTAGTATAGTTATCGGACTAGCGGGGACCGAGACCCAGTACTTC. This gives the protein CASSIVIGLAGTETQYF.